This T cell receptor beta chain was captured by sequencing in a study of cytomegalovirus exposure and HLA in healthy donors. Overall study context: About 200 million T cells yielded 90 million to 130 million unique TCR beta sequences, as an earlier analysis found.

This clone occurred a few times. The antigen remains unidentified. The PCR ran on 60 Vbeta and 13 Jbeta primers. TCRdb keeps only in-frame clones here, not all; method: immunoSEQ multiplex PCR. The sample comprises more than 80,000 clones, 63% of which are singletons, and 15% rests with the top ten. Points from the study as a whole: CMV serostatus was the sole immune exposure data available.

Sequences were obtained from PBMCs. The clonotype comes from a woman aged 40 to 50 in good health and CMV-seropositive.

CDR3 nucleotides: TGTGCCTTTGGACAGGGGGCGAGTACTGAAGCTTTCTTT. Its protein product is CAFGQGASTEAFF. The gene calls are TRBV30 and TRBJ1-1; TRBD1 matches 11 bases. CDR1 and CDR2 (germline): GTSNPN, SVGIG (reference sequence). V gave up 7 bases and J gave up 5 bases; unmatched junction bases: 6. CDR3 size: 13 residues.